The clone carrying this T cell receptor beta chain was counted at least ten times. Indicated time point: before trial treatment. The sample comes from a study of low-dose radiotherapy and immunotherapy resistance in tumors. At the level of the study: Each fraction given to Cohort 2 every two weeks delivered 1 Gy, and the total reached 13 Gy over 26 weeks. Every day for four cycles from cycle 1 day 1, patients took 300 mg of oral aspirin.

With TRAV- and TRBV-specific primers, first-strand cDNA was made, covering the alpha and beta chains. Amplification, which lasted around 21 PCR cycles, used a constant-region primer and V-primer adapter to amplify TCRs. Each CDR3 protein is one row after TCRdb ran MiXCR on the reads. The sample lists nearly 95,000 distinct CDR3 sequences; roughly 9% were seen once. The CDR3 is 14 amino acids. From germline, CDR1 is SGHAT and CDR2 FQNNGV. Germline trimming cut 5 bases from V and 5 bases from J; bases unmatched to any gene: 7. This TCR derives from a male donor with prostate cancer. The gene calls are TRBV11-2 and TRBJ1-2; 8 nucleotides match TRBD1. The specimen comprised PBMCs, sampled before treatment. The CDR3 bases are TGTGCCAGCAGCCCAGGACAGGGAAAATATGGCTACACCTTC. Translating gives CASSPGQGKYGYTF.